This is a list of T cell receptor beta chains from one sample in a study of identifying expanded T cells in peripheral blood. Assay: immunoSEQ multiplex PCR; the TCRdb copy retains only in-frame clones and omits some. The sample shows 100,000 to 110,000 clones, over 70% of them seen only once. Sequencing used blood. Source of these receptors: a person aged 18 to 70 in good health. Both conserved end residues are part of each CDR3. Each record gives: D gene, V gene, J gene, clone size, CDR3 DNA, CDR3 protein. D genes are given only for firm matches. Some rows have no size entry. The others give once, few or many, or a class for an expanded clone.

>.|TRBV7-9|TRBJ2-1|.
TGTGCCAGCAGCCTCCAGGGGGGCAATGAGCAGTTCTTC
CASSLQGGNEQFF
>.|TRBV4-1|TRBJ2-1|once
TGCGCCAGCAGCGGATACGGGGGTTTCTCCTACAATGAGCAGTTCTTC
CASSGYGGFSYNEQFF
>TRBD2|TRBV9|TRBJ2-1|.
TGTGCCAGCAGCGTAGTAGCGGGTTCCTACAATGAGCAGTTCTTC
CASSVVAGSYNEQFF
>.|TRBV7-3|TRBJ2-2|.
TGTGCCAGCAGCCACGGGACCGGGGAGCTGTTTTTT
CASSHGTGELFF
>TRBD2|TRBV6-6|TRBJ2-2|.
TGTGCCAGCAGTTCTCTTAGCGGGGGGGCTGCCGGGGAGCTGTTTTTT
CASSSLSGGAAGELFF
>.|TRBV19|TRBJ2-7|.
TGTGCCAGTAGTTTCAGGACAGCTCCTACTTACGAGCAGTACTTC
CASSFRTAPTYEQYF
>.|TRBV14|TRBJ2-7|once
TGTGCCAGCGGCCAGCGTACAGGGCTTCAATACGAGCAGTACTTC
CASGQRTGLQYEQYF
>TRBD2|TRBV4-1|TRBJ2-2|.
TGCGCCAGCAGCCGAGAGGGGACTAGGAACACCGGGGAGCTGTTTTTT
CASSREGTRNTGELFF
>TRBD1|TRBV6-1|TRBJ1-5|.
TGTGCCAGCAGTCAAGGCGGCAGGGGGCTTCAGCCCCAGCATTTT
CASSQGGRGLQPQHF
>.|TRBV29-1|TRBJ2-3|.
TGCAGCGGTTCTTCCGACACAGATACGCAGTATTTT
CSGSSDTDTQYF
>.|TRBV6-6|TRBJ2-1|.
TGTGCCAGCCGCACTAGCTATGAGCAGTTCTTC
CASRTSYEQFF
>TRBD2|TRBV11-3|TRBJ2-1|.
TGTGCCAGCAGCTTAGGAGCGGGAAGCTACAATGAGCAGTTCTTC
CASSLGAGSYNEQFF
>.|TRBV18|TRBJ1-1|.
TGTGCCAGCTCACAGTTCCCAGGGGCTTACGTCAACACTGAAGCTTTCTTT
CASSQFPGAYVNTEAFF
>.|TRBV4-1|TRBJ1-4|.
TGCGCCAGCAGCCAACTACAGGGCATAGCAACTAATGAAAAACTGTTTTTT
CASSQLQGIATNEKLFF
>.|TRBV7-9|TRBJ2-5|few
TGTGCCAGCAGCTTAGTGGCGGGACACCTCCAGGAGACCCAGTACTTC
CASSLVAGHLQETQYF
>.|TRBV19|TRBJ1-1|few
TGTGCCAGTAGGCTACAGTTTGAAGCTTTCTTT
CASRLQFEAFF
>.|TRBV28|TRBJ1-3|.
TGTGCCAGCAGTCGGGATCGGAGGGTTCCCAGGGGAAACACCATATATTTT
CASSRDRRVPRGNTIYF
>.|TRBV21-1|TRBJ1-2|.
TGTGCCAGCAGCAAATTGATGGACTATGGCTACACCTTC
CASSKLMDYGYTF
>TRBD1|TRBV6-5|TRBJ1-2|.
TGTGCCACAAGTCAGGGACAGGTCTATGGCTACACCTTC
CATSQGQVYGYTF
>.|TRBV9|TRBJ2-1|few
TGTGCCAGCAGCGGGAATGAGCAGTTCTTC
CASSGNEQFF
>.|TRBV7-9|TRBJ1-1|.
TGTGCCAGCACCTACAGGGACACTGAAGCTTTCTTT
CASTYRDTEAFF
>.|TRBV4-1|TRBJ2-7|once
TGCGCCAGCAGCCAAGAGGGTACGGTAGCCTACGAGCAGTACTTC
CASSQEGTVAYEQYF
>.|TRBV29-1|TRBJ1-2|.
TGCAGCGTAGTTGGGGGCGAGGACTATGGCTACACCTTC
CSVVGGEDYGYTF
>.|TRBV11-2|TRBJ2-7|once
TGTGCCAGCAGCCGCGAGGGGACCGCCTACGAGCAGTACTTC
CASSREGTAYEQYF
>.|TRBV18|TRBJ1-1|.
TGTGCCAGCTCACCATCGGCTTCTGAAGCTTTCTTT
CASSPSASEAFF
>.|TRBV9|TRBJ2-1|.
TGTGCCAGCAGCGTAGCCTCCGTCTCGGGGACCCTCAATGAGCAGTTCTTC
CASSVASVSGTLNEQFF
>.|TRBV5-1|TRBJ2-7|.
TGCGCCAGCAGCCGGGACGGGGGATCCAACGAGCAGTACTTC
CASSRDGGSNEQYF
>.|TRBV28|TRBJ1-5|.
TGTGCCAGCAGTTTACGGGTTAAGAGCAATCAGCCCCAGCATTTT
CASSLRVKSNQPQHF
>TRBD1|TRBV9|TRBJ1-2|.
TGTGCCAGCAGCGTCGACAGGGACTATGGCTACACCTTC
CASSVDRDYGYTF
>TRBD2|TRBV5-1|TRBJ2-1|.
TGCGCCAGCAGCCTAAACTCGGGACTAGCCGGCAACAATGAGCAGTTCTTC
CASSLNSGLAGNNEQFF
>TRBD1|TRBV27|TRBJ1-2|.
TGTGCCAGCAGTCCGACAGGGGGAACTAACTATGGCTACACCTTC
CASSPTGGTNYGYTF
>.|TRBV18|TRBJ2-2|.
TGTGCCAGCTCACCAAACGACCTCACCGGGGAGCTGTTTTTT
CASSPNDLTGELFF
>.|TRBV5-4|TRBJ2-7|.
TGTGCCAGCAGCCCTGGGGGGGCGGGGTTCTACGAGCAGTACTTC
CASSPGGAGFYEQYF
>.|TRBV5-8|TRBJ2-5|.
TGTGCCAGCAGCTTGGGGAACACCAACCAAGAGACCCAGTACTTC
CASSLGNTNQETQYF
>TRBD2|TRBV6-1|TRBJ2-1|.
TGTGCCAGCCCTACCTCGGGAGGGCCTTTGAATGAGCAGTTCTTC
CASPTSGGPLNEQFF
>.|TRBV7-9|TRBJ1-2|.
TGTGCCAGCAGCTTAACGGGCCCCGGGCAATATGGCTACACCTTC
CASSLTGPGQYGYTF
>.|TRBV27|TRBJ2-2|.
TGTGCCAGCAGTTTCACCTACAGGGAAGCGAACACCGGGGAGCTGTTTTTT
CASSFTYREANTGELFF
>TRBD2|TRBV4-3|TRBJ2-3|.
TGCGCCAGCAGCCAAGATCTCGGGAGGGCCACAGATACGCAGTATTTT
CASSQDLGRATDTQYF
>TRBD2|TRBV9|TRBJ2-3|once
TGTGCCAGCAGCGCCCGCGCGGGGGGGCTCCGGAAAGAAGATACGCAGTATTTT
CASSARAGGLRKEDTQYF
>.|TRBV19|TRBJ1-3|.
TGTGCCAGTAGTATGAGAAGCCCTGGAAACACCATATATTTT
CASSMRSPGNTIYF
>.|TRBV7-9|TRBJ1-3|few
TGTGCCAGCAGCCCAAAGACATCTCGCTTCTCTGGAAACACCATATATTTT
CASSPKTSRFSGNTIYF
>TRBD2|TRBV15|TRBJ2-1|once
TGTGCCACCAGCAGAGATAGAACTAGCGGGACCATCCATGAGCAGTTCTTC
CATSRDRTSGTIHEQFF
>.|TRBV4-1|TRBJ1-1|.
TGCGCCAGCAGCCAAGGGGGGGCAGTGGGGATAAACACTGAAGCTTTCTTT
CASSQGGAVGINTEAFF
>.|TRBV6-6|TRBJ1-1|.
TGTGCCAGCAGTCCAGGAAACACGAACACTGAAGCTTTCTTT
CASSPGNTNTEAFF
>.|TRBV11-2|TRBJ1-1|.
TGTGCCAGCAGACACGGGGGATCCGGTGAAGCTTTCTTT
CASRHGGSGEAFF
>.|TRBV5-1|TRBJ2-1|.
TGCGCCAGCAGCTTGGGGTTGAGGTTGGGGGCCACCTACAATGAGCAGTTCTTC
CASSLGLRLGATYNEQFF
>.|TRBV11-2|TRBJ1-1|.
TGTGCCAGCACCGGGCCTCCGTTGAACACTGAAGCTTTCTTT
CASTGPPLNTEAFF
>TRBD1|TRBV5-4|TRBJ2-6|.
TGTGCCAGCAGCTTACCCAGGGGGTCTGGGGCCAACGTCCTGACTTTC
CASSLPRGSGANVLTF